This T cell receptor beta chain was sequenced in a study of T cell clonotyping in hematopoietic cell transplantation. Overall study context: Cytoreduction preceded collection of pretransplant recipient samples. Findings and limits, study-wide: After transplant, recipient diversity fell while pathologically expanded clonotypes grew through day 180.

This clone was detected only once. The antigen remains undetermined. Time point indicated: recipient sample about 28 days before transplant, after cytoreduction. Recipients were bled about 28 days pretransplant and at posttransplant days 30, 100, 180. V was pared by 11 bases and J by 3 bases, with 10 bases of the junction left unmatched. This CDR3 spans 14 amino acids. CDR1 and CDR2 (germline): LNHDA, SQIVND (reference sequence). Profiled with immunoSEQ multiplex PCR; TCRdb holds only in-frame clones, not every one. The sample includes 29,000 or so clones, 70% to 80% of them seen just once. The gene calls are TRBV19 and TRBJ2-7; 10 nucleotides match TRBD1. The sample consisted of peripheral blood mononuclear cells, taken before stem cell transplant. The receptor was isolated from a woman aged 25 to 45 with chronic myeloid leukemia. Some clones in this sample may be carry-over from other donors' samples. The CDR3 reads CAEGTGAVVYEQYF. The CDR3 nucleotides are TGTGCCGAAGGGACAGGGGCGGTGGTCTACGAGCAGTACTTC.